This T cell receptor (beta chain) was identified during a study of TIL therapy for anti-PD-1-resistant metastatic lung cancer. Study-level background: Median patient age was 54, ranging about 38-80 years.

The libraries were made with immunoSEQ v3. Profiled with immunoSEQ multiplex PCR; TCRdb holds only in-frame clones, not every one. The sample consists of 50,000 to 70,000 clones, about 69% of them appearing once. Germline V gene data show CDR1 as SGHDN and CDR2 as FVKESK. The V end was cut by 1 base, the J end by 1 base, with 10 bases between. This CDR3 contains 15 residues. The time point is: pre-treatment sample, taken before nivolumab and TIL therapy. This specimen was blood, taken at baseline. The clonotype originates from a person aged 25 to 85 with non-small cell lung cancer. The gene calls are TRBV14 and TRBJ1-1; D uncertain. The CDR3 region is CASSQGLRQNTEAFF. In DNA form, the CDR3 reads TGTGCCAGCAGCCAAGGTTTGAGACAGAACACTGAAGCTTTCTTT.